What follows are 10 T cell receptor beta chains derived from one specimen sequenced in a study of blood T cells in healthy people across ages (dated by TCRdb to the mid-2010s). Libraries were built with 5' RACE. These reads were obtained on an Illumina HiSeq 2500. A second PCR of 7 to 11 cycles was performed with a sample-barcoded 5' primer and a J-beta primer mix. TCRdb reprocessing: public reads trimmed at Q25 with fastp, clones called with MiXCR, in-frame beta chains kept. Identical CDR3 protein sequences are pooled into one entry, listed with their most common genes and DNA. The sample table holds approximately 290,000 distinct CDR3 sequences, of which around 27% were seen once. In total, the top ten clones hold approximately 30% of the sample. Material: blood. The receptors originated from an older woman in good health.

The chain recombines TRBV2 with TRBJ2-5; D is possibly TRBD2 (6 bases). The CDR3 loop spans 13 amino acids. V lost 8 bases and J 4 bases, leaving 14 bases between the germline ends. The germline gives CDR1 SNHLY, CDR2 FYNNEI. CDR3 amino acids: CASEKGEVETQYF. The CDR3 DNA sequence: TGTGCCAGCGAGAAAGGGGAGGTAGAGACCCAGTACTTC.

The chain recombines TRBV2 with TRBJ2-2, with a weak D call TRBD1 (5 bases). Per germline, CDR1 SNHLY and CDR2 FYNNEI. Trimming cost V 6 bases and J 5 bases, with 13 bases left between them. This CDR3 has 14 residues. CDR3 in amino acids: CASRGQDITGELFF. The CDR3 DNA is TGTGCCAGCAGAGGGCAGGACATAACCGGGGAGCTGTTTTTT.

In its sample, this clonotype was seen a few times. This chain links TRBV7-2 with TRBJ1-1; D is possibly TRBD1 (6 bases). V lost 2 bases, J lost 5 bases, and 24 bases lay in between. Germline V gene lookup returns CDR1 SGHTA and CDR2 FQGNSA. The CDR3 has 18 residues. CDR3 DNA sequence: TGTGCCAGCAGCTTATTAGGTCAGGGGAATTCCAGGCGGACTGAAGCTTTCTTT. Protein sequence: CASSLLGQGNSRRTEAFF.

This clonotype was seen more than once but under ten times. The chain has TRBV7-2 and TRBJ2-6; D may be TRBD1 (6 bases). The ends were cut back, 5 bases at V and 4 bases at J, with 12 bases in the middle. The CDR3 is 15 amino acids. CDR1 is SGHTA, CDR2 FQGNSA, per germline. The CDR3 DNA follows: TGTGCCAGCAGCCCACAGGGTCCCGGGGCCAACGTCCTGACTTTC. Translating it yields CASSPQGPGANVLTF.

The sample holds a few counts of this clonotype. The V call is TRBV20-1, the J call TRBJ2-5, with unresolved D. The J call is doubtful: the DNA matches TRBJ2-7 better. The CDR3 runs 11 residues. Looked up from germline, CDR1 is DFQATT and CDR2 is SNEGSKA (reference sequence). The DNA of the CDR3 is TGCAGTGCTAGTCGGCCTCCCGAGCAGTACTTC. Encoded protein: CSASRPPEQYF.

In its sample, this clonotype was seen a few times. V gene TRBV11-2 combines with J gene TRBJ1-2; the D is unclear. CDR1 SGHAT and CDR2 FQNNGV come from the germline V gene. Trimming stripped 5 bases from V and 2 bases from J, with 12 bases between. CDR3 length: 14 amino acids. CDR3 amino acids: CASSPVSRNYGYTF. The CDR3 DNA sequence: TGTGCCAGCAGCCCCGTGTCGCGGAACTATGGCTACACCTTC.

The chain is built from TRBV10-3 and TRBJ2-5; 7 bases line up with TRBD1. CDR1 ENHRY and CDR2 SYGVKD come from the germline V gene. V shed 10 bases and J 4 bases; nucleotides not matched to a gene: 9. This CDR3 contains 13 residues. Here the CDR3 reads CASNGDSSETQYF. The CDR3 bases are TGTGCCAGCAATGGGGACAGTTCAGAGACCCAGTACTTC.

This clonotype has just a few counts. The rearrangement uses TRBV29-1 and TRBJ1-2, with TRBD1 matching over 8 bases. The CDR3 runs 13 residues. Germline V lookup: CDR1 SQVTM, CDR2 ANQGSEA. The V and J ends lost 3 bases and 9 bases, in that order; junction bases with no gene match: 9. The CDR3 spells CSVEGTGARSYTF. The CDR3 DNA follows: TGCAGCGTTGAGGGGACAGGCGCAAGGAGCTACACCTTC.

This clonotype was seen a handful of times. The chain carries TRBV4-1 and TRBJ2-5, with D maybe TRBD2 (5 bases). V lost 1 base and J 4 bases, leaving 19 bases between the germline ends. Germline V lookup: CDR1 MGHRA, CDR2 YSYEKL. The CDR3 is made up of 17 amino acids. CDR3 DNA sequence: TGCGCCAGCAGCCAAGGAAGCGGAGGCACGGTTTTAGAGACCCAGTACTTC. It codes for CASSQGSGGTVLETQYF.

This clonotype has just a few counts. V gene TRBV28 combines with J gene TRBJ1-4, with D possibly being TRBD1 (5 bases). The CDR3 contains 13 residues. CDR1 is MDHEN and CDR2 is SYDVKM in the germline V gene. V was pared by 8 bases and J by 8 bases, with 15 bases between. Written as DNA, the CDR3 is TGTGCCAGCCGGGGCCCTAGTAAGGAAAAACTGTTTTTT. This codes for CASRGPSKEKLFF.